The next 29 T cell receptor beta chains were all read from a single sample in a study of blood T cell repertoires in COVID-19. Assay: immunoSEQ multiplex PCR; the TCRdb copy retains only in-frame clones and omits some. The table lists about 150,000 clones, 70% to 85% of them singletons. Sequenced material: peripheral blood. The receptors here all came from a man between 60 and 75 years old with COVID-19, enrolled during active disease.

The chain combines TRBV6-5 with TRBJ2-2; D might be TRBD1 (5 bases). This CDR3 region has 14 residues. Trimming pared 6 bases from V and 4 bases from J, leaving 12 bases between. Germline CDR1 reads MNHEY; CDR2 reads SVGAGI. CDR3 sequence reads: CASSGHNPTGELFF. DNA of the CDR3: TGTGCCAGCAGCGGACACAATCCCACCGGGGAGCTGTTTTTT.

This clone was counted a few times. The chain joins TRBV6-5 to TRBJ1-1; D is possibly TRBD1 (6 bases). Germline CDR1 is MNHEY and CDR2 is SVGAGI. V gave up 6 bases and J gave up 1 base, with 12 bases separating them. This CDR3 region has 14 residues. This CDR3 reads CASRSPRGNTEAFF. CDR3 sequence (DNA): TGTGCCAGCAGGTCACCCAGGGGGAACACTGAAGCTTTCTTT.

This clone was counted only a few times. The chain is built from TRBV11-2 and TRBJ2-1; the D gene is possibly TRBD2 (6 bases). V lost 6 bases to trimming and J lost 11 bases, with 14 bases between them. The CDR3 has 12 residues. Germline CDR1 reads SGHAT; CDR2 reads FQNNGV. CDR3 region: CASRSTGTQQFF. CDR3 DNA sequence: TGTGCCAGCAGATCTACTGGGACTCAGCAGTTCTTC. The variable domain in full, with the rest retrieved from reference TRBV11-2 and TRBJ2-1, is EAGVAQSPRYKIIEKRQSVAFWCNPISGHATLYWYQQILGQGPKLLIQFQNNGVVDDSQLPKDRFSAERLKGVDSTLKIQPAKLEDSAVYLCASRSTGTQQFFGPGTRLTVL.

The chain has TRBV24-1 and TRBJ1-2; the D gene is possibly TRBD1 (6 bases). Germline CDR1 KGHDR, CDR2 SFDVKD. V was trimmed by 4 bases and J by 3 bases, leaving 14 bases between them. This CDR3 has 15 residues. The CDR3 loop reads CATSDPGGSDYGYTF. CDR3 coding DNA: TGTGCCACCAGTGACCCGGGGGGCTCCGACTATGGCTACACCTTC.

The J gene is TRBJ1-2, the V gene TRBV24-1; 7 bases are shared with TRBD1. This CDR3 is built from 12 residues. CDR1 and CDR2 from the germline V gene are KGHDR and SFDVKD. V lost 10 bases, J lost 11 bases, and 12 bases stayed unmatched. The chain's CDR3 is CATTPGTGEYTF. The DNA for the CDR3 is TGTGCCACTACCCCCGGTACAGGGGAGTACACCTTC.

The rearrangement links TRBV24-1 to TRBJ2-1, with 11 bases matching TRBD2. Germline trimming cut 4 bases from V and 6 bases from J; bases unmatched to any gene: 1. This CDR3 spans 14 amino acids. In germline, CDR1 is KGHDR, CDR2 SFDVKD. The CDR3 loop is CATSETSGINEQFF. The CDR3 coding sequence is TGTGCCACCAGTGAGACTAGCGGGATCAATGAGCAGTTCTTC.

A single count supports this clone. This chain connects TRBV9 to TRBJ1-4; 8 nucleotides line up with TRBD1. J gave up 4 bases and V 5 bases, and 7 bases lay outside the gene matches. The CDR3 sequence is 15 residues long. In germline, CDR1 is SGDLS, CDR2 YYNGEE. CDR3 in amino acids: CASSPRGQSNEKLFF. CDR3 DNA sequence: TGTGCCAGCAGTCCCAGGGGGCAGAGTAATGAAAAACTGTTTTTT.

This chain uses TRBV5-4 with TRBJ2-7; D remains unclear. The CDR3 has 14 amino acids. The V gene lost 2 bases and the J gene lost 1 base, with 10 bases spanning the gap. The germline CDR1 and CDR2 sequences are SGHNT and YYREEE (reference sequence). Here the CDR3 reads CASSFFSRSYEQYF. CDR3 nucleotide sequence: TGTGCCAGCAGCTTTTTCTCCAGGTCCTACGAGCAGTACTTC.

V usage is TRBV4-3 and J usage is TRBJ1-5, with TRBD1 matching 7 bases. V trimming: 0 bases; J trimming: 5 bases; junction bases outside the gene matches: 7. The germline gives CDR1 LGHNA, CDR2 YSLEER. The CDR3 is 16 residues long. The CDR3 nucleotides are TGCGCCAGCAGCCAAGATTGGGGACAGAGACATCAGCCCCAGCATTTT. Amino acids: CASSQDWGQRHQPQHF.

The V gene is TRBV30, the J gene TRBJ2-7, with D possibly matching TRBD1 (5 bases). Trimming removed 2 bases from V and 4 bases from J, with 12 bases in between. The CDR3 totals 13 residues. Germline assignment: CDR1 GTSNPN and CDR2 SVGIG (reference sequence). CDR3 amino acids: CAWSRRGLYEQYF. The DNA for the CDR3 is TGTGCCTGGAGTCGAAGGGGCCTATACGAGCAGTACTTC.

The chain recombines TRBV12-3 or TRBV12-4 with TRBJ1-1; 7 bases fit TRBD1. Unmatched junction bases numbered 5, after V lost 8 bases and J lost 2 bases. The CDR3 extends over 13 amino acids. The CDR3 region is CASRQGQNTEAFF. The CDR3 region has the DNA TGTGCCAGCCGACAGGGACAAAACACTGAAGCTTTCTTT.

The V gene is TRBV2, the J gene TRBJ2-7, with 13 bases aligning to TRBD2. V shed 5 bases, J shed 2 bases, and the junction held 3 bases outside the gene matches. The germline gives CDR1 SNHLY, CDR2 FYNNEI. CDR3 size: 15 residues. CDR3 sequence: CASSPLAGGTYEQYF. CDR3 nucleotide sequence: TGTGCCAGCAGTCCACTAGCGGGAGGGACCTACGAGCAGTACTTC.

V gene TRBV6-5 combines with J gene TRBJ1-1; D remains ambiguous. The CDR3 sequence is 13 residues long. CDR1 MNHEY and CDR2 SVGAGI come from the germline V gene. V was pared by 6 bases and J by 1 base, with 9 bases between. The CDR3 DNA reads as TGTGCCAGCAGCCCAGAGGCGAACACTGAAGCTTTCTTT. Protein: CASSPEANTEAFF.

The CDR3 sequence: CASSSPGTGNSPLHF. For the CDR3, the DNA is TGTGCCAGCAGTAGCCCCGGGACAGGGAATTCACCCCTCCACTTT. V usage is TRBV6-2 or TRBV6-3 and J usage is TRBJ1-6; 9 nucleotides align to TRBD1. Trimming at V came to 5 bases and at J to 7 bases, leaving 6 bases not matched to a gene. Germline V lookup: CDR1 MNHEY, CDR2 SVGEGT. The CDR3 is 15 residues long.

The chain employs TRBV7-2 and TRBJ1-1, with a weak D call TRBD1 (5 bases). This CDR3 is 14 amino acids long. Trimming stripped 6 bases from V and 0 bases from J, with 11 bases between. Germline V gene sequence: CDR1 SGHTA, CDR2 FQGNSA. CDR3 in DNA: TGTGCCAGCAGGGGGCCTTCAATGAACACTGAAGCTTTCTTT. It specifies CASRGPSMNTEAFF.

V gene TRBV6-2 or TRBV6-3 combines with J gene TRBJ1-1; D gene unclear. This CDR3 has 13 amino acids. The ends were cut back, 7 bases at V and 1 base at J, with 10 bases in the middle. The germline V gene encodes CDR1 MNHEY and CDR2 SVGEGT. The CDR3 here is CASTPHGNTEAFF. The CDR3 nucleotides are TGTGCCAGCACCCCGCACGGGAACACTGAAGCTTTCTTT.

The chain couples TRBV11-2 to TRBJ1-6; D is possibly TRBD1 (6 bases). This CDR3 has 14 amino acids. The V end lost 5 bases, the J end lost 6 bases, and 11 bases lay between the germline ends. CDR1 is SGHAT, CDR2 FQNNGV, per germline. The DNA of the CDR3 is TGTGCCAGCAGCCGAGACAGGATTAATTCACCCCTCCACTTT. Its translation is CASSRDRINSPLHF.

This chain joins TRBV6-5 and TRBJ1-4; D is uncertain. This CDR3 region has 12 residues. V gave up 5 bases and J gave up 5 bases, with 6 bases separating them. CDR1 MNHEY and CDR2 SVGAGI come from the germline V gene. The CDR3 region is CASSSENEKLFF. The CDR3 bases are TGTGCCAGCAGTAGCGAAAATGAAAAACTGTTTTTT.

The CDR3 here is CASSVGDRGTSYNSPLHF. The DNA of the CDR3 is TGTGCCAGCAGTGTTGGGGACAGGGGGACGTCCTATAATTCACCCCTCCACTTT. The V and J genes are TRBV2 and TRBJ1-6, with TRBD1 matching over 11 bases. After removal of 4 bases from V and 1 base from J, the junction contained 6 bases not matched to a gene. The CDR3 totals 18 residues. Germline V gene lookup returns CDR1 SNHLY and CDR2 FYNNEI.

The V call is TRBV27, the J call TRBJ2-7; TRBD1 is a possible D gene (6 bases). The CDR3 has 11 residues. V was pared by 9 bases and J by 6 bases, with 12 bases between. CDR1 MNHEY and CDR2 SMNVEV come from the germline V gene (reference sequence). CDR3 nucleotide sequence: TGTGCCAGTCAGGGGTACGGCGAGCAGTACTTC. Encoded protein: CASQGYGEQYF.

The chain joins TRBV25-1 to TRBJ2-1; 11 bases agree with TRBD2. The ends lost 5 bases at V and 7 bases at J; junction bases unmatched: 4. The CDR3 runs to 14 residues. Germline CDR1 reads MGHDK; CDR2 reads SYGVNS. This CDR3 is CASSWSSGRNEQFF. The CDR3 DNA follows: TGTGCCAGCAGTTGGTCTAGCGGGAGGAATGAGCAGTTCTTC. Looking up the rest from reference TRBV25-1 and TRBJ2-1 gives the full variable domain: EADIYQTPRYLVIGTGKKITLECSQTMGHDKMYWYQQDPGMELHLIHYSYGVNSTEKGDLSSESTVSRIRTEHFPLTLESARPSHTSQYLCASSWSSGRNEQFFGPGTRLTVL.

This clone was detected once. The chain links TRBV7-3 to TRBJ1-1; no definite D call. The V gene's germline CDR1 is SGHTA and CDR2 FQGTGA. The V gene lost 0 bases and the J gene lost 5 bases, with 19 bases spanning the gap. This CDR3 is built from 17 residues. The CDR3 DNA is TGTGCCAGCAGCTTAACCGGCGCAGGCCTTGGAGGAACTGAAGCTTTCTTT. This codes for CASSLTGAGLGGTEAFF.

The gene calls are TRBV29-1 and TRBJ2-5, with D possibly TRBD1 on 5 matching bases. CDR1 is SQVTM and CDR2 is ANQGSEA in the germline V gene. V lost 8 bases, J lost 7 bases, and 17 bases lay in between. The CDR3 runs 12 residues. The CDR3 region has the DNA TGCAGCCTCGGGCAGGGTACTATGACCCAGTACTTC. It is translated as CSLGQGTMTQYF. The variable domain in full, completed from reference TRBV29-1 and TRBJ2-5, reads SAVISQKPSRDICQRGTSLTIQCQVDSQVTMMFWYRQQPGQSLTLIATANQGSEATYESGFVIDKFPISRPNLTFSTLTVSNMSPEDSSIYLCSLGQGTMTQYFGPGTRLLVL.

The V call is TRBV7-9, the J call TRBJ1-1, with unresolved D. The ends were cut back, 7 bases at V and 3 bases at J, with 12 bases in the middle. This CDR3 has 13 residues. CDR1 is SEHNR and CDR2 is FQNEAQ in the germline V gene (reference sequence). In nucleotides, the CDR3 is TGTGCCAGCACGGTGGCGAGGGACACTGAAGCTTTCTTT. Translation gives CASTVARDTEAFF.

The J gene is TRBJ1-2, the V gene TRBV28; 8 bases are a match to TRBD1. V was pared by 3 bases and J by 4 bases, with 7 bases of the junction left unmatched. The CDR3 length is 15 residues. Per germline, CDR1 MDHEN and CDR2 SYDVKM. The DNA for the CDR3 is TGTGCCAGCAGTTTCCCGTCCGGGACAGGCTATGGCTACACCTTC. Its translation is CASSFPSGTGYGYTF.

This clone has a handful of counts. The rearrangement uses TRBV7-2 and TRBJ2-2, with TRBD1 as a possible D gene (5 bases). The germline V gene has CDR1 SGHTA and CDR2 FQGNSA. The V gene lost 5 bases and the J gene lost 3 bases, with 16 bases spanning the gap. The CDR3 consists of 16 residues. The CDR3, as DNA: TGTGCCAGCAGCGCCCGCGGCAGGGTGGACACCGGGGAGCTGTTTTTT. It codes for CASSARGRVDTGELFF. Together with reference TRBV7-2 and TRBJ2-2, the CDR3 gives the full variable domain: GAGVSQSPSNKVTEKGKDVELRCDPISGHTALYWYRQSLGQGLEFLIYFQGNSAPDKSGLPSDRFSAERTGGSVSTLTIQRTQQEDSAVYLCASSARGRVDTGELFFGEGSRLTVL.

This rearrangement joins TRBV6-2 or TRBV6-3 to TRBJ2-3; no definite D call. Trimming stripped 5 bases from V and 7 bases from J, with 7 bases between. The CDR3 spans 11 residues. Germline V gene data show CDR1 as MNHEY and CDR2 as SVGEGT. The CDR3 bases are TGTGCCAGCAGTACGGTAAATACGCAGTATTTT. This translates into CASSTVNTQYF.

This chain connects TRBV28 to TRBJ1-5; 9 bases match TRBD1. CDR1 MDHEN and CDR2 SYDVKM come from the germline V gene. Losses at the gene ends were 3 bases for V and 3 bases for J; bases not matched to a gene: 3. CDR3 length equals 15 residues. The CDR3 nucleotides are TGTGCCAGCAGTTTGGGACAGGGAAACAATCAGCCCCAGCATTTT. This encodes CASSLGQGNNQPQHF. Based on the CDR3 plus reference TRBV28 and TRBJ1-5, the full variable domain is DVKVTQSSRYLVKRTGEKVFLECVQDMDHENMFWYRQDPGLGLRLIYFSYDVKMKEKGDIPEGYSVSREKKERFSLILESASTNQTSMYLCASSLGQGNNQPQHFGDGTRLSIL.

This clone came up a few times. V gene TRBV6-5 combines with J gene TRBJ1-4; 9 bases are shared with TRBD1. Germline-derived CDR1 and CDR2 are MNHEY and SVGAGI. J was trimmed by 11 bases and V by 2 bases; bases with no gene match: 6. CDR3 size: 14 residues. CDR3 region: CASSYAGQGLKLFF. The CDR3 bases are TGTGCCAGCAGTTACGCCGGACAGGGGTTGAAACTGTTTTTT.